This passage covers 27 T cell receptor beta chains from one sample sequenced in a study of T-cell memory formation after mild COVID-19. Via MiXCR, TCRdb re-called the 5' RACE reads, giving one row per CDR3 protein. The sample consists of roughly 310,000 distinct CDR3 sequences, approximately 16% of them appearing once. Input material: PBMCs or a T cell subset sorted from them (not recorded which). The source is a man aged 18 to 29 who had mild COVID-19 (a few samples of this study predate the infection). Cell type and time point are not known.

This clonotype was picked up a small number of times. The DNA for the CDR3 is TGTGCCAGCAGCGTAGCTACGTGGGTCTGGGTGAAGAACACCGGGGAGCTGTTTTTT. As protein: CASSVATWVWVKNTGELFF. The rearrangement links TRBV9 to TRBJ2-2; D is undetermined. This CDR3 region has 19 residues. Germline loops: CDR1 SGDLS, CDR2 YYNGEE. Deletions cut 0 bases from V and 1 base from J, with 19 bases between.

The chain recombines TRBV10-2 with TRBJ1-1; tentative D call: TRBD1 (5 bases). Deletions cut 1 base from V and 3 bases from J, with 6 bases between. CDR1 and CDR2 from the germline V gene are WSHSY and SAAADI. The CDR3 has 13 residues. CDR3 DNA: TGCGCCAGCAGTGAGTGGGGGGACACTGAAGCTTTCTTT. Residues: CASSEWGDTEAFF.

This chain connects TRBV7-2 to TRBJ2-5; TRBD2 matches at 10 bases. Germline V gene sequence: CDR1 SGHTA, CDR2 FQGNSA. This CDR3 is built from 17 residues. Unmatched junction bases numbered 15, after V lost 4 bases and J lost 7 bases. CDR3 sequence (DNA): TGTGCCAGCAGCTCCCGCCAGGGACTAGCGTCCACCTGGACCCAGTACTTC. Translation: CASSSRQGLASTWTQYF.

This chain uses TRBV19 with TRBJ1-1; 8 bases agree with TRBD1. The germline V gene encodes CDR1 LNHDA and CDR2 SQIVND (reference sequence). V was clipped by 1 base and J by 4 bases; unmatched bases: 17. This CDR3 has 19 residues. CDR3 in amino acids: CASSIGRSGTGRGSTEAFF. Written as DNA, the CDR3 is TGTGCCAGTAGTATAGGGCGGAGCGGGACAGGACGAGGGAGCACTGAAGCTTTCTTT.

The chain employs TRBV3-1 and TRBJ1-6; perhaps TRBD1 as D (5 bases). This CDR3 has 15 amino acids. The germline CDR1 and CDR2 sequences are LGHDT and YNNKEL (reference sequence). Trimming removed 4 bases at V and 6 bases at J, with 13 bases between. The CDR3, as DNA: TGTGCCAGCAGCCCACGCGACGGGGGTAATTCACCCCTCCACTTT. Amino acid sequence: CASSPRDGGNSPLHF.

This clonotype was recorded a few times. The V call is TRBV10-3, the J call TRBJ2-3, with D unclear. Per the germline V gene, CDR1 is ENHRY and CDR2 is SYGVKD. The CDR3 is made up of 12 amino acids. With 7 bases removed from V and 6 bases from J, the gap between germline ends came to 11 bases. CDR3 loop: CAINNDMDTQYF. Written as DNA, the CDR3 is TGTGCCATCAATAACGATATGGATACGCAGTATTTT.

This sequence joins TRBV10-3 and TRBJ2-7, with D possibly being TRBD2 (5 bases). The CDR3 spans 15 residues. Deletions cut 4 bases from V and 3 bases from J, with 16 bases between. Germline-derived CDR1 and CDR2 are ENHRY and SYGVKD. CDR3 sequence: CAISAARGILYEQYF. In DNA form, the CDR3 reads TGTGCCATCAGTGCCGCGAGAGGGATACTCTACGAGCAGTACTTC.

This clonotype was seen a handful of times. This rearrangement joins TRBV7-9 to TRBJ2-3; no definite D call. Trimming removed 4 bases at V and 4 bases at J, with 15 bases between. Germline lookup yields CDR1 SEHNR and CDR2 FQNEAQ (reference sequence). This CDR3 is 15 amino acids long. CDR3 nucleotides: TGTGCCAGCAGCTCACACCAAGTTCGAGCAGATACGCAGTATTTT. It is translated as CASSSHQVRADTQYF.

The chain recombines TRBV6-6 with TRBJ1-6; D uncertain. Germline CDR1 reads MNHNY; CDR2 reads SVGAGI (reference sequence). There are 12 residues in the CDR3. The V and J ends lost 2 bases and 7 bases respectively, with 3 bases between them. The CDR3 DNA reads as TGTGCCAGCAGTTACGACAATTCACCCCTCCACTTT. This sequence encodes CASSYDNSPLHF.

There are many counts of this clonotype. V and J are TRBV6-6 and TRBJ1-1, with a tentative D call TRBD1 (6 bases). V lost 2 bases and J lost 4, with 14 bases in between. The CDR3 is 15 amino acids. From germline, CDR1 is MNHNY and CDR2 SVGAGI (reference sequence). The CDR3 region has the DNA TGTGCCAGCAGTTACCTCTCCGCAGGGGCCACTGAAGCTTTCTTT. Encoded protein: CASSYLSAGATEAFF.

The gene calls are TRBV5-1 and TRBJ2-7, with a tentative D call TRBD2 (5 bases). The CDR3 has 15 residues. Per the germline V gene, CDR1 is SGHRS and CDR2 is YFSETQ. V was pared by 2 bases and J by 5 bases, with 17 bases between. The CDR3 spells CASSFTIYAGDEQYF. CDR3 coding DNA: TGCGCCAGCAGCTTCACGATTTACGCGGGCGACGAGCAGTACTTC.

The rearrangement joins TRBV20-1 to TRBJ1-2; D possibly corresponds to TRBD1 (5 bases). CDR1 DFQATT and CDR2 SNEGSKA come from the germline V gene (reference sequence). Trimming shortened V by 1 base and J by 11 bases, and 17 bases separated the two germline ends. The CDR3 consists of 13 residues. The CDR3 sequence: CSARGGASMGYTF. The DNA for the CDR3 is TGCAGTGCTAGAGGCGGGGCCTCTATGGGATACACCTTC.

This clonotype was detected a few times. The chain uses TRBV5-4 and TRBJ2-1; TRBD1 agrees at 7 bases. Germline assignment: CDR1 SGHNT and CDR2 YYREEE (reference sequence). V dropped 4 bases and J dropped 4; count of bases not matched to a gene: 5. This CDR3 has 14 residues. The CDR3 nucleotides are TGTGCCAGCAGCCAAGGACAGGAGTACAATGAGCAGTTCTTC. Translated, it gives CASSQGQEYNEQFF.

This clonotype was counted at least ten times. V gene TRBV5-1 combines with J gene TRBJ2-1; 7 bases align to TRBD1. The CDR3 spans 12 residues. V dropped 7 bases and J dropped 8; count of bases not matched to a gene: 6. Germline assignment: CDR1 SGHRS and CDR2 YFSETQ. CDR3 region: CASASGGDEQFF. The CDR3 DNA follows: TGCGCCAGCGCTTCAGGGGGAGATGAGCAGTTCTTC.

V gene TRBV18 combines with J gene TRBJ2-5, with D possibly matching TRBD2 (6 bases). The CDR3 contains 14 residues. Trimming stripped 5 bases from V and 5 bases from J, with 15 bases between. Germline-derived CDR1 and CDR2 are KGHSH and LQKENI. CDR3 region: CASSSEAGSETQYF. Here the CDR3 DNA reads TGTGCCAGCTCATCCGAGGCGGGGTCGGAGACCCAGTACTTC. The whole variable domain, remainder taken from reference TRBV18 and TRBJ2-5, is NAGVMQNPRHLVRRRGQEARLRCSPMKGHSHVYWYRQLPEEGLKFMVYLQKENIIDESGMPKERFSAEFPKEGPSILRIQQVVRGDSAAYFCASSSEAGSETQYFGPGTRLLVL.

The rearrangement joins TRBV6-6 to TRBJ1-1; no reliable D call. V was shortened by 0 bases and J by 1 base, with 6 bases between the two germline ends. There are 14 residues in the CDR3. Germline CDR1 is MNHNY and CDR2 is SVGAGI (reference sequence). In nucleotides, the CDR3 is TGTGCCAGCAGTTACTCTACGACGAACACTGAAGCTTTCTTT. Amino acids: CASSYSTTNTEAFF.

This clonotype was found a few times. The chain recombines TRBV10-3 with TRBJ2-3; 13 nucleotides agree with TRBD2. CDR3 length: 16 amino acids. Germline CDR1 reads ENHRY; CDR2 reads SYGVKD. V dropped 6 bases and J dropped 1; count of bases not matched to a gene: 4. This CDR3 reads CAIRRTSGGGTDTQYF. The CDR3 nucleotides are TGTGCCATCAGACGGACTAGCGGGGGAGGCACAGATACGCAGTATTTT.

V and J are TRBV7-2 and TRBJ2-1; D possibly corresponds to TRBD2 (5 bases). CDR1 is SGHTA and CDR2 is FQGNSA in the germline V gene. CDR3 length: 12 amino acids. The ends were cut back, 2 bases at V and 10 bases at J, with 9 bases in the middle. The chain's CDR3 is CASSLLGGEQFF. The CDR3 nucleotides are TGTGCCAGCAGCTTACTTGGCGGGGAGCAGTTCTTC.

This clonotype was detected a few times. The J gene is TRBJ1-6, the V gene TRBV5-1; D unresolved. There are 14 residues in the CDR3. CDR1 SGHRS and CDR2 YFSETQ come from the germline V gene. V was clipped by 5 bases and J by 8 bases, with 14 bases between them. The CDR3 protein is CASSLGAVDSPLHF. The DNA of the CDR3 is TGCGCCAGCAGTCTAGGTGCGGTGGATTCACCCCTCCACTTT. Full variable domain (rest looked up from reference TRBV5-1 and TRBJ1-6): KAGVTQTPRYLIKTRGQQVTLSCSPISGHRSVSWYQQTPGQGLQFLFEYFSETQRNKGNFPGRFSGRQFSNSRSEMNVSTLELGDSALYLCASSLGAVDSPLHFGNGTRLTVT.

V usage is TRBV7-2 and J usage is TRBJ2-7, with 11 bases matching TRBD2. Per germline, CDR1 SGHTA and CDR2 FQGNSA. The J segment lost 5 bases and the V segment lost 3 bases, leaving 3 bases of the junction unmatched. CDR3 length: 14 residues. The CDR3 region has the DNA TGTGCCAGCAGCTTTAGCGGGGGGGTCAACGAGCAGTACGTC. This sequence encodes CASSFSGGVNEQYV.

This clonotype was observed a handful of times. The chain couples TRBV10-3 to TRBJ1-4, with unresolved D. The CDR3 spans 17 residues. Germline V gives CDR1 ENHRY, CDR2 SYGVKD. The germline V and J ends were trimmed by 3 bases and 0 bases, with 14 bases remaining between them. CDR3 coding DNA: TGTGCCATCAGTGACCCTGTCGGCGGTGCAACTAATGAAAAACTGTTTTTT. Encoded protein: CAISDPVGGATNEKLFF.

This chain uses TRBV4-3 with TRBJ2-1; D may correspond to TRBD1 or TRBD2 (6 bases each). Germline V lookup: CDR1 LGHNA, CDR2 YSLEER. The CDR3 runs to 17 residues. The V gene lost 4 bases and the J gene lost 5 bases, with 21 bases spanning the gap. The CDR3 DNA is TGCGCCAGCAGCCCAGACATGGGAACGGGGGCCCACAATGAGCAGTTCTTC. Protein: CASSPDMGTGAHNEQFF.

This clonotype was counted between two and nine times. The chain has TRBV7-2 and TRBJ1-1; the D is unclear. Trimming stripped 3 bases from V and 0 bases from J, with 8 bases between. The germline gives CDR1 SGHTA, CDR2 FQGNSA. CDR3 length: 14 residues. CDR3 in amino acids: CASSFIGLNTEAFF. CDR3 nucleotide sequence: TGTGCCAGCAGCTTTATAGGACTGAACACTGAAGCTTTCTTT. Complete variable domain (other parts from reference TRBV7-2 and TRBJ1-1): GAGVSQSPSNKVTEKGKDVELRCDPISGHTALYWYRQSLGQGLEFLIYFQGNSAPDKSGLPSDRFSAERTGGSVSTLTIQRTQQEDSAVYLCASSFIGLNTEAFFGQGTRLTVV.

This clonotype was recorded at least ten times. The genes are TRBV12-3 or TRBV12-4 and TRBJ2-2, with D perhaps being TRBD1 or TRBD2 (6 bases each). CDR3 size: 14 residues. Trimming stripped 3 bases from V and 7 bases from J, with 12 bases between. DNA of the CDR3: TGTGCCAGCAGTTTGTACAGGGAGGACGGGGAGCTGTTTTTT. Translated: CASSLYREDGELFF.

This clonotype was counted between two and nine times. The chain links TRBV7-2 to TRBJ1-6; no firm D call. The CDR3 runs to 12 residues. Between the trimmed V and J ends, which lost 2 bases and 9 bases, there was a span of 5 bases. CDR1 is SGHTA and CDR2 is FQGNSA in the germline V gene. The CDR3 sequence is CASSLFISPLHF. CDR3 bases: TGTGCCAGCAGCTTATTCATTTCACCCCTCCACTTT.

A few counts support this clonotype. The chain joins TRBV7-2 to TRBJ2-1; 8 bases agree with TRBD2. The length of the CDR3 is 15 residues. J was trimmed by 7 bases and V by 1 base; bases with no gene match: 6. Germline CDR1 is SGHTA and CDR2 is FQGNSA. The CDR3: CASSLVGGAGNEQFF. The CDR3 DNA is TGTGCCAGCAGCTTAGTCGGGGGGGCCGGAAATGAGCAGTTCTTC.

In its sample, this clonotype was seen a few times. V and J are TRBV7-8 and TRBJ1-3, with D possibly TRBD1 on 6 matching bases. This CDR3 is built from 14 residues. Germline CDR1 SGHVS, CDR2 FQNEAQ. V was trimmed by 6 bases and J by 4 bases, leaving 13 bases between them. The CDR3 loop reads CASRGQGQGNTIYF. CDR3 DNA sequence: TGTGCCAGCAGAGGGCAGGGGCAAGGAAACACCATATATTTT.